Given below is one T cell receptor (beta chain) in context. Its antigen is currently not known. Nothing much larger sits one base from this clone, and base qualities are not available. The V end loses 6 bases and the J end loses 8 bases, and a stretch of 20 bases separates them. The CDR3 measures 15 amino acids from cysteine to phenylalanine. This entry keeps only the CDR3 DNA: 45 bases, framed from base 1. The germline V gene gives CDR1 as MNHEY and CDR2 as SVGEGT. TCRbeta CDR3 regions were amplified from genomic DNA using the immunoSEQ Assay, a bias-controlled multiplex PCR. Concerning the study's data processing: The number of nucleated cells in each sample was estimated by amplification of reference gene primers within the assay. To quantify the absolute abundance of each unique TCRbeta CDR3 rearrangement, sequence reads were collapsed and filtered. For each sample, productive Simpson clonality was calculated as the square root of Simpson's diversity index across productive rearrangements. This immuneACCESS table, as held by TCRdb, lists in-frame sequences with V and J called but not all clones. Of the missing ones, under half trace to an unresolved V gene in checked studies; the others have no known cause. That table furnishes V, J and clone size, whereas the DNA furnished D and trimming. The sample yields under 200,000 clones; approximately 80% were counted once. The ten largest clonotypes hold less than 3.5% of the sample.

The data originate from a study of blood T cell repertoires in COVID-19 (dated by TCRdb to the early 2020s). Broadly, across the study: Samples covering the acute and convalescent phases of COVID-19 were provided by collaborators in the United States, Italy and Spain. The material from the prospective study consisted of cDNA or gDNA derived from T cells, B-cell-depleted T cells, or PBMCs. The repertoires were made available in a free public database intended to serve as a resource for research on the immune response to SARS-CoV-2. The samples were drawn from the first 160 participants of the ongoing ImmuneRACE study and from some 1,300 subjects provided by 6 global collaborators. Sample metadata almost always included a de-identified subject ID, COVID-19 status, age in years and sex. The dataset comprised deeply sampled blood TCRbeta repertoires from subjects exposed to, actively infected with, or recovered from COVID-19. Where HLA class I and class II types were available, the types were taken from metadata supplied by the sample provider, not from assay-based typing. Study-level results and caveats: The quantity of clinical and demographic metadata differed by source and by participant and was supplied without curation.

Each collaborating institution followed its own protocols to collect whole blood in K2EDTA tubes. For TCRbeta analysis, collaborators shipped samples as frozen whole blood, isolated PBMCs, or DNA extracted from either of those sample types. The receptor's source is a woman aged 60 to 75 with acute or convalescent COVID-19. The rearrangement joined TRBV6-2 or TRBV6-3 to TRBJ2-1, with a tentative D gene TRBD2 over 7 matching bases. Sequencing used peripheral blood. At the DNA level, the sequence is TGTGCCAGCAGCTCCGCGTGGGGGCGGGAGCATGAGCAGTTCTTC. Its translation is CASSSAWGREHEQFF.